This T cell receptor beta chain was sequenced during a study of blood T cell repertoires in COVID-19. Study-wide background: PBMCs, B-cell-depleted T cells, or T cells were the source of the cDNA or gDNA that made up the material.

The CDR3 is made up of 17 amino acids. Germline values: CDR1 SGHRS, CDR2 YFSETQ. Trimming shortened V by 0 bases and J by 2 bases, and 17 bases separated the two germline ends. In the original workflow: Amplification with reference gene primers provided the estimates of nucleated cell counts. Using immunoSEQ multiplex PCR, the repertoire was profiled, and TCRdb retains in-frame clones only, with some absent. The V and J calls and clone size are taken from that table; D and trimming were inferred from the DNA. Of tens of thousands of clones listed, around 72% are singletons. The sequencing input was peripheral blood. The TCR was taken from a boy between 2 and 10 years old with active or convalescent COVID-19. This chain joins TRBV5-1 and TRBJ1-2, with D maybe TRBD1 (5 bases). CDR3 in amino acids: CASSLATPYQGNYGYTF. The CDR3 DNA is TGCGCCAGCAGCTTGGCGACACCCTATCAGGGAAACTATGGCTACACCTTC.